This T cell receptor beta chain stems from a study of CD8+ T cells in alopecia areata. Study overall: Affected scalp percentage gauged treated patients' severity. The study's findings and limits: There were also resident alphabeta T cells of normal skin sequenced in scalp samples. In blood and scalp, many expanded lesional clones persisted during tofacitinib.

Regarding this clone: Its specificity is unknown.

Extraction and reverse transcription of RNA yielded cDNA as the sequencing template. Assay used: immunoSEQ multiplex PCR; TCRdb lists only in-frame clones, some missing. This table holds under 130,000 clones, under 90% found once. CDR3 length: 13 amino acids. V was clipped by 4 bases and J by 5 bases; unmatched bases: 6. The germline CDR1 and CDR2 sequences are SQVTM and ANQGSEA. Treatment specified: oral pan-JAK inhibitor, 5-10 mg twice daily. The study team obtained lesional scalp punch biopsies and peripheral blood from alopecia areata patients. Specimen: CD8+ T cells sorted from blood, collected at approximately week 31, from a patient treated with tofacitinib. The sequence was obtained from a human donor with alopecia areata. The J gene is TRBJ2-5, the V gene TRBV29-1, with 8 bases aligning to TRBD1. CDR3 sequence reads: CSVGQGAVETQYF. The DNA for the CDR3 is TGCAGCGTTGGGCAGGGGGCTGTGGAGACCCAGTACTTC.